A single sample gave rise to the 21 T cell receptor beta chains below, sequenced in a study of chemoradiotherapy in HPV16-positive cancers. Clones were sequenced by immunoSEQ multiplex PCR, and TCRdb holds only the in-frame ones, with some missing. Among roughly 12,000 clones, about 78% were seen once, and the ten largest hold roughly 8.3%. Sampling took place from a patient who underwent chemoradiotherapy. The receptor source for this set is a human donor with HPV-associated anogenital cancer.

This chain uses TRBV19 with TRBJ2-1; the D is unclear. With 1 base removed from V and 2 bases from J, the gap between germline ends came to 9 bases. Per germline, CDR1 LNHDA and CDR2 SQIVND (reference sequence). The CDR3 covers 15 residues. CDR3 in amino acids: CASSIGGDPYNEQFF. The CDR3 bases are TGTGCCAGTAGTATAGGAGGAGACCCCTACAATGAGCAGTTCTTC.

The CDR3 loop is CASSGETGGADTQYF. CDR3 nucleotide sequence: TGTGCCAGCAGTGGAGAGACGGGGGGTGCAGATACGCAGTATTTT. This rearrangement joins TRBV6-1 to TRBJ2-3, with 7 bases lining up with TRBD2. With V trimmed by 4 bases and J by 4 bases, 8 bases remained unmatched. The CDR3 length is 15 residues. CDR1 is MNHNS and CDR2 is SASEGT in the germline V gene.

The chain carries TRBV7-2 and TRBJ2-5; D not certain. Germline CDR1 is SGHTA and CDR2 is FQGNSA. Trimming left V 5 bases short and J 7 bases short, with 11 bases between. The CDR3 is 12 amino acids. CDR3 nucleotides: TGTGCCAGCAGCCCTCCGGTGGGGACCCAGTACTTC. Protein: CASSPPVGTQYF.

CDR3 in amino acids: CANPYEQYF. The CDR3 DNA reads as TGTGCCAACCCGTACGAGCAGTACTTC. V usage is TRBV3-2 and J usage is TRBJ2-7. TRBV3-2 has pseudogene status. CDR3 length: 9 amino acids.

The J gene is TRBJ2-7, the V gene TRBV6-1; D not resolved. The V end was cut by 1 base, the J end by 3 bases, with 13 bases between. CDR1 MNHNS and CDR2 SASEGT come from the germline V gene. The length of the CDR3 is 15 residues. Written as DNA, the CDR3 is TGTGCCAGCAGTGAAGAGGTTGGCGTAAACTACGAGCAGTACTTC. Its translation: CASSEEVGVNYEQYF.

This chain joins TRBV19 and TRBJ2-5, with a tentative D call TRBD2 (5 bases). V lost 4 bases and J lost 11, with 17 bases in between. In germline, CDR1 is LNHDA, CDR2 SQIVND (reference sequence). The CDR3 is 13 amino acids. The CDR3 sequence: CASSSQRVGEQYF. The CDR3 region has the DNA TGTGCCAGTAGTAGCCAGCGCGTTGGGGAGCAGTACTTC.

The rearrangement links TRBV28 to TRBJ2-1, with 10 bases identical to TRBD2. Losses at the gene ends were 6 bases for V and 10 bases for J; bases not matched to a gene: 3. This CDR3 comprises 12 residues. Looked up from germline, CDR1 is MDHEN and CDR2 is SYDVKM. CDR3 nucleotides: TGTGCCAGCAGCCAACTAGCGGGAGAGCAGTTCTTC. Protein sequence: CASSQLAGEQFF.

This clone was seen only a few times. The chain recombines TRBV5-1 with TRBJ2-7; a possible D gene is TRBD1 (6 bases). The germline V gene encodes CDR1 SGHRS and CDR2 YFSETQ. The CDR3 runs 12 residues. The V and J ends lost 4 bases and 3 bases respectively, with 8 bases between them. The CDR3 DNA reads TGCGCCAGCAGCGGGGACAACTACGAGCAGTACTTC. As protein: CASSGDNYEQYF. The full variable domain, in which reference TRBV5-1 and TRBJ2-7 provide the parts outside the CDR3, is KAGVTQTPRYLIKTRGQQVTLSCSPISGHRSVSWYQQTPGQGLQFLFEYFSETQRNKGNFPGRFSGRQFSNSRSEMNVSTLELGDSALYLCASSGDNYEQYFGPGTRLTVT.

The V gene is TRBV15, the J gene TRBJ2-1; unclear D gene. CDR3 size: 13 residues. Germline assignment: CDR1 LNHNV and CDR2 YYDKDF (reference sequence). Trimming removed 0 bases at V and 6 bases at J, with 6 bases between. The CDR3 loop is CATSRDGFNEQFF. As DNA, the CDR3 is TGTGCCACCAGCAGAGACGGTTTCAATGAGCAGTTCTTC.

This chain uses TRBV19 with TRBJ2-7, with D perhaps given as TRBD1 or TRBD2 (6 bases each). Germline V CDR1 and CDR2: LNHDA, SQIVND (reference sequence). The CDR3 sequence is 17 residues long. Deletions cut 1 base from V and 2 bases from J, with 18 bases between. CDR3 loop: CASSIGPLRGTTYEQYF. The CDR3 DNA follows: TGTGCCAGTAGTATAGGTCCCCTTCGGGGGACAACCTACGAGCAGTACTTC.

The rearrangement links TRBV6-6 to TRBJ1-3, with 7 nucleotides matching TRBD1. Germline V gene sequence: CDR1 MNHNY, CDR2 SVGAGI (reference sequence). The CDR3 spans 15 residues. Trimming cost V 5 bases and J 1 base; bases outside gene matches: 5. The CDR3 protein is CASSPGTESGNTIYF. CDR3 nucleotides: TGTGCCAGCAGTCCAGGGACAGAGTCTGGAAACACCATATATTTT.

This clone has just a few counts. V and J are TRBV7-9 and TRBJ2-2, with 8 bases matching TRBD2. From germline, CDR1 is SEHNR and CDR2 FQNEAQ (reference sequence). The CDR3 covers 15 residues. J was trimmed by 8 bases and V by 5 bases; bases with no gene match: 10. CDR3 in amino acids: CASSEPGGARGELFF. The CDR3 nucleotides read TGTGCCAGCAGCGAGCCGGGGGGGGCGCGTGGGGAGCTGTTTTTT. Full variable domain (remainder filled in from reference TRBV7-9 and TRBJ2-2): DTGVSQNPRHKITKRGQNVTFRCDPISEHNRLYWYRQTLGQGPEFLTYFQNEAQLEKSRLLSDRFSAERPKGSFSTLEIQRTEQGDSAMYLCASSEPGGARGELFFGEGSRLTVL.

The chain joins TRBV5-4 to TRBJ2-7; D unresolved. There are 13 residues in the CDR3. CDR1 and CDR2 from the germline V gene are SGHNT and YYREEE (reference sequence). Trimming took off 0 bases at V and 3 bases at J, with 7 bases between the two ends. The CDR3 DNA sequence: TGTGCCAGCAGCTTGGATCCTAGCTACGAGCAGTACTTC. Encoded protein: CASSLDPSYEQYF.

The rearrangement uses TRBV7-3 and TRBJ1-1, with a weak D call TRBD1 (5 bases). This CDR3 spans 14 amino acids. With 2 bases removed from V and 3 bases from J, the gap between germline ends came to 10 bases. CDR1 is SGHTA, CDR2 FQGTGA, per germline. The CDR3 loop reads CASSLQGGDTEAFF. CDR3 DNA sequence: TGTGCCAGCAGCTTACAGGGTGGGGACACTGAAGCTTTCTTT.

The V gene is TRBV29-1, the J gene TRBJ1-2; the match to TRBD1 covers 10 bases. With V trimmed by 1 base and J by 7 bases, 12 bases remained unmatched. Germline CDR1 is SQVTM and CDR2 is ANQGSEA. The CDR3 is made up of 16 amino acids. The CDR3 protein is CSVEGAGDRGRSGYTF. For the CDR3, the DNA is TGCAGCGTTGAAGGTGCTGGGGACAGGGGAAGAAGTGGCTACACCTTC. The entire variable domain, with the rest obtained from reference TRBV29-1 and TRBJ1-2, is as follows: SAVISQKPSRDICQRGTSLTIQCQVDSQVTMMFWYRQQPGQSLTLIATANQGSEATYESGFVIDKFPISRPNLTFSTLTVSNMSPEDSSIYLCSVEGAGDRGRSGYTFGSGTRLTVV.

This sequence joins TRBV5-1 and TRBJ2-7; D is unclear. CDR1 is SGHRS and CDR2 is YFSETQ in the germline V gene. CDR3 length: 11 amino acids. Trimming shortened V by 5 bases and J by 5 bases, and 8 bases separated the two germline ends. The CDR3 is CASSSGDEQYF. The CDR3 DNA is TGCGCCAGCAGTTCTGGAGACGAGCAGTACTTC. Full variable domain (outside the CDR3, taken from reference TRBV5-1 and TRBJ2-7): KAGVTQTPRYLIKTRGQQVTLSCSPISGHRSVSWYQQTPGQGLQFLFEYFSETQRNKGNFPGRFSGRQFSNSRSEMNVSTLELGDSALYLCASSSGDEQYFGPGTRLTVT.

CDR3 loop: CASSQDPSREKLFF. CDR3 bases: TGCGCCAGCAGCCAAGATCCTTCGCGGGAAAAACTGTTTTTT. This chain joins TRBV4-1 and TRBJ1-4; D is unresolved. From germline, CDR1 is MGHRA and CDR2 YSYEKL. The V end was cut by 0 bases, the J end by 8 bases, with 10 bases between. The CDR3 runs to 14 residues.

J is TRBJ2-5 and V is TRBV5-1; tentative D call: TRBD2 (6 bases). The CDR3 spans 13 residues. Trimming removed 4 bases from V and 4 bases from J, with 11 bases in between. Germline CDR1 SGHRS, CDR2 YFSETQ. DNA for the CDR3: TGCGCCAGCAGCGGAGGGCCGGGAGAGACCCAGTACTTC. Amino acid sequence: CASSGGPGETQYF.

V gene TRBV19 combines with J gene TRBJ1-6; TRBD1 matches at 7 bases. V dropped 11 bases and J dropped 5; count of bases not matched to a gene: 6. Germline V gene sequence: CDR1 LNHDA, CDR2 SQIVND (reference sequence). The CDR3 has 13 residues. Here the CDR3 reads CAGGTVNNSPLHF. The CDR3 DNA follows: TGTGCCGGCGGGACAGTAAATAATTCACCCCTCCACTTT.

The CDR3 spells CASSESGGGTGANVLTF. The CDR3 DNA is TGTGCCAGCAGTGAAAGCGGGGGTGGGACTGGGGCCAACGTCCTGACTTTC. The chain recombines TRBV6-1 with TRBJ2-6; TRBD2 matches at 8 bases. Trimming took 2 bases from V and 2 from J; bases not matched to a gene: 5. Germline V lookup: CDR1 MNHNS, CDR2 SASEGT. CDR3 length: 17 amino acids.

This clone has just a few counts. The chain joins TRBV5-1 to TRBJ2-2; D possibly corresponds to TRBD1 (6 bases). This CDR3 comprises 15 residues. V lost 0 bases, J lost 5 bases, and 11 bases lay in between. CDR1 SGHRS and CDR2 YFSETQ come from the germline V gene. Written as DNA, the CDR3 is TGCGCCAGCAGCTTGGCCGTACAGGGTACCGGGGAGCTGTTTTTT. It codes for CASSLAVQGTGELFF.